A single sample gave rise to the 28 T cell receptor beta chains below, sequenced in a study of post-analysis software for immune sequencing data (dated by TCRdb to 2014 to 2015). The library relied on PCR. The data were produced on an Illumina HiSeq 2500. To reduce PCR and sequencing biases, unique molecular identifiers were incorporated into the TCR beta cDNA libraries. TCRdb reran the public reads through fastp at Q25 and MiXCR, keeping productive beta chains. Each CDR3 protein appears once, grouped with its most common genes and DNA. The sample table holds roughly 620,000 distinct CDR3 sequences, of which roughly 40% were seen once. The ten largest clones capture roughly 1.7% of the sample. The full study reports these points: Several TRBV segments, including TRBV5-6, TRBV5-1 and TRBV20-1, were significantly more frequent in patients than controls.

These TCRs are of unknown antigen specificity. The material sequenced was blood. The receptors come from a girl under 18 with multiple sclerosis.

The CDR3 sequence: CASRQQSSSYNEQFF. The CDR3, as DNA: TGTGCCAGCAGACAACAGTCAAGCTCCTACAATGAGCAGTTCTTC. This chain uses TRBV7-9 with TRBJ2-1, with D hard to call. Trimming removed 6 bases at V and 0 bases at J, with 12 bases between. This CDR3 spans 15 amino acids. Per the germline V gene, CDR1 is SEHNR and CDR2 is FQNEAQ (reference sequence).

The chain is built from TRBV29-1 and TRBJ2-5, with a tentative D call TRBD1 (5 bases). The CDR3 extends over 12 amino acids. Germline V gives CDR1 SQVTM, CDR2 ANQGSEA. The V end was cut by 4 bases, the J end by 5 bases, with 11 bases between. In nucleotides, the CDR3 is TGCAGCGTTGCCAGGGCCCATGAGACCCAGTACTTC. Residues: CSVARAHETQYF.

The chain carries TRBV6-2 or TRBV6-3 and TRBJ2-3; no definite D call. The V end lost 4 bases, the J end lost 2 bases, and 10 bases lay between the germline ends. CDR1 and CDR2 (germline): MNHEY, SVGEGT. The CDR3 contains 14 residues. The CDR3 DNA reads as TGTGCCAGCAGTTCCCTGATCCCCACAGATACGCAGTATTTT. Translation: CASSSLIPTDTQYF.

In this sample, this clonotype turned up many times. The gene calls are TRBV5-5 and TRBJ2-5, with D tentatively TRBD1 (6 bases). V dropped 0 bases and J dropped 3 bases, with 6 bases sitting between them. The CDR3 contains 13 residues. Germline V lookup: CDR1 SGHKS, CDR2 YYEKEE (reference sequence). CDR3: CASSLDREETQYF. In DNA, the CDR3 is TGTGCCAGCAGCTTGGACAGGGAAGAGACCCAGTACTTC.

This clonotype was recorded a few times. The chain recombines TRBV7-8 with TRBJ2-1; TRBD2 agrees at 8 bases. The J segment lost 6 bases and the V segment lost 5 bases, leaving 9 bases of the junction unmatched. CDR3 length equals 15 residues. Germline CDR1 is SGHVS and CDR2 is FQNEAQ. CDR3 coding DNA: TGTGCCAGCAGCCCTACAGCGGGAGTGAGCAATGAGCAGTTCTTC. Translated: CASSPTAGVSNEQFF.

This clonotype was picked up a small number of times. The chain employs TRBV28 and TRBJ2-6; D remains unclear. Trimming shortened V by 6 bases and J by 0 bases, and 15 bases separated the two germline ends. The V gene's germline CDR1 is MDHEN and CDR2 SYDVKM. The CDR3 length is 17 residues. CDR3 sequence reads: CASSLGNHLSGANVLTF. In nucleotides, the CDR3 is TGTGCCAGCAGCCTCGGTAACCACCTCTCTGGGGCCAACGTCCTGACTTTC.

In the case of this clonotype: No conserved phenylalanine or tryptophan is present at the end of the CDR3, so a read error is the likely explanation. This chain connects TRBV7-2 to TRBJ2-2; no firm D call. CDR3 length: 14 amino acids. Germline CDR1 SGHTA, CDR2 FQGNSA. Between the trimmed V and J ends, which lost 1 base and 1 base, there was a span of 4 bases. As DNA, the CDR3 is TGTGCCAGCAGCTTAGGACGGAACACCGGGGAGCTGTTTTTG. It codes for CASSLGRNTGELFL.

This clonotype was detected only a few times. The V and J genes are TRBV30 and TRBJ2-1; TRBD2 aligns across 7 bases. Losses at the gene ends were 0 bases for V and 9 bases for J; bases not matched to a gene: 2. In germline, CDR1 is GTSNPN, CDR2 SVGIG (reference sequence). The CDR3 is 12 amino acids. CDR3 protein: CAWSVGRSEQFF. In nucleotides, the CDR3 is TGTGCCTGGAGTGTCGGGAGGTCTGAGCAGTTCTTC. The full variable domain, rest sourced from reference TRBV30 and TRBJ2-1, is SQTIHQWPATLVQPVGSPLSLECTVEGTSNPNLYWYRQAAGRGLQLLFYSVGIGQISSEVPQNLSASRPQDRQFILSSKKLLLSDSGFYLCAWSVGRSEQFFGPGTRLTVL.

As DNA, the CDR3 is TGTGCCAGCAGCTTTATATGGACCACAGATACGCAGTATTTT. Encoded protein: CASSFIWTTDTQYF. The V call is TRBV7-8, the J call TRBJ2-3; unclear D gene. V dropped 3 bases and J dropped 2 bases, with 9 bases sitting between them. This CDR3 contains 14 residues. CDR1 is SGHVS, CDR2 FQNEAQ, per germline.

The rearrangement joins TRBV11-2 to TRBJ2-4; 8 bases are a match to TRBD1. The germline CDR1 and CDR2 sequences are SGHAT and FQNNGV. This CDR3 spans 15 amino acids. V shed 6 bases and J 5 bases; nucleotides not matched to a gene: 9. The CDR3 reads CASRRMKGQENIQYF. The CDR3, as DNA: TGTGCCAGCAGGCGAATGAAGGGACAGGAAAACATTCAGTACTTC.

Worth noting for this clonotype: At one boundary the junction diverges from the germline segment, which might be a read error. The CDR3 DNA follows: TGTGCCAGCAGAGAAGGGACAGCTGGGGCCAACGTCCTGACTTTC. Its protein is CASREGTAGANVLTF. The chain is built from TRBV2 and TRBJ2-6; 7 nucleotides agree with TRBD1. This CDR3 comprises 15 residues. CDR1 SNHLY and CDR2 FYNNEI come from the germline V gene.

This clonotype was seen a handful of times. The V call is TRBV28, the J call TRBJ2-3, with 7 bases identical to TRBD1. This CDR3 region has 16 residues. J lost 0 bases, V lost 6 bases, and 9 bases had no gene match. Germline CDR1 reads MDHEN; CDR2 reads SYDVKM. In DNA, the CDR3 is TGTGCCAGCAGCTCGAGGGGGCGCGTAAGCACAGATACGCAGTATTTT. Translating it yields CASSSRGRVSTDTQYF.

The CDR3: CASSYTPGTANYGYTF. The CDR3, as DNA: TGCGCCAGCAGTTATACCCCCGGGACAGCTAACTATGGCTACACCTTC. The chain uses TRBV5-1 and TRBJ1-2; TRBD1 matches 7 bases. Germline CDR1 reads SGHRS; CDR2 reads YFSETQ. This CDR3 spans 16 amino acids. Trimming took 5 bases from V and 0 from J; bases not matched to a gene: 10.

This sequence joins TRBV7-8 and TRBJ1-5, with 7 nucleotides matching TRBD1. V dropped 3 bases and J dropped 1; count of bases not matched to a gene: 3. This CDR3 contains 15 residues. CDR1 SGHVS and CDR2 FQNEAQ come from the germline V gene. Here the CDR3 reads CASSFYRGSNQPQHF. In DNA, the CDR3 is TGTGCCAGCAGCTTCTACAGGGGAAGCAATCAGCCCCAGCATTTT.

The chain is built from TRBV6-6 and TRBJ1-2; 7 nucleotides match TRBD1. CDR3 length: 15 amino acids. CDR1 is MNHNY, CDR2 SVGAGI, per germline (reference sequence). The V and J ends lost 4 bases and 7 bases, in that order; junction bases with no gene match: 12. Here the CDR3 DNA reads TGTGCCAGCAGTTCGCCGGAGGGGGCTCGGGGTGGCTACACCTTC. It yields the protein CASSSPEGARGGYTF.

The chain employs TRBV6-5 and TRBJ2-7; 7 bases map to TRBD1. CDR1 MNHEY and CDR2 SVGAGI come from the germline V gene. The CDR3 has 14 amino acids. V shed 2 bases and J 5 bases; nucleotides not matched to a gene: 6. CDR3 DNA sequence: TGTGCCAGCAGTTACCGACAGGGTGGGGACGAGCAGTACTTC. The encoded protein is CASSYRQGGDEQYF.

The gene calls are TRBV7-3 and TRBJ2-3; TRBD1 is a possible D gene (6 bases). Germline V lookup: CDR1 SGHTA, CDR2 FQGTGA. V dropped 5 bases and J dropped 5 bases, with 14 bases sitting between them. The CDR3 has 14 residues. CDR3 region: CASSRGQERDTQYF. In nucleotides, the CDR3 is TGTGCCAGCAGCCGGGGACAAGAAAGAGATACGCAGTATTTT.

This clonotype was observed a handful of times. The CDR3 loop is CSARSPGPKNVRIAKNIQYF. DNA of the CDR3: TGCAGTGCTAGAAGCCCAGGGCCCAAGAATGTTCGTATAGCCAAAAACATTCAGTACTTC. V and J are TRBV20-1 and TRBJ2-4; D may be TRBD1 (5 bases). CDR3 length: 20 amino acids. The germline V gene has CDR1 DFQATT and CDR2 SNEGSKA (reference sequence). Deletions cut 2 bases from V and 0 bases from J, with 26 bases between.

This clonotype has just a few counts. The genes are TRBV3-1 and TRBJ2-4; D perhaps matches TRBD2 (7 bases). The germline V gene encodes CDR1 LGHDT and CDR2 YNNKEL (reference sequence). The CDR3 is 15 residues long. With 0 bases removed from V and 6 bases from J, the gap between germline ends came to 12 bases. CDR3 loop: CASSQEKGGRNIQYF. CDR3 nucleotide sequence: TGTGCCAGCAGCCAAGAGAAGGGGGGGAGAAACATTCAGTACTTC.

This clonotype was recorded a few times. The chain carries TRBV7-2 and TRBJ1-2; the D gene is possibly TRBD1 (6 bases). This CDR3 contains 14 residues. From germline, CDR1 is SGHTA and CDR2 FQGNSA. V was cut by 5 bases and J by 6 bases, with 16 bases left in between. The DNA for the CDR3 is TGTGCCAGCAGCATGGACAGCATCCCGAATGGCTACACCTTC. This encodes CASSMDSIPNGYTF.

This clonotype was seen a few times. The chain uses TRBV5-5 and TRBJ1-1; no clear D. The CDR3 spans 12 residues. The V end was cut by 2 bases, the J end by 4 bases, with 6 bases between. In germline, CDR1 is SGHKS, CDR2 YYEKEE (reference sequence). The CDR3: CASSLEVTEAFF. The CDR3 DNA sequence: TGTGCCAGCAGCTTAGAGGTCACTGAAGCTTTCTTT.

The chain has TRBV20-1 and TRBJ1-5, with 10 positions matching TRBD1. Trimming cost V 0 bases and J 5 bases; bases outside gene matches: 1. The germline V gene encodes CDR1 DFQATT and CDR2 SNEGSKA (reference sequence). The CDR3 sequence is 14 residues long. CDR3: CSAREDRGDQPQHF. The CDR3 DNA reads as TGCAGTGCTAGAGAGGACAGGGGGGATCAGCCCCAGCATTTT.

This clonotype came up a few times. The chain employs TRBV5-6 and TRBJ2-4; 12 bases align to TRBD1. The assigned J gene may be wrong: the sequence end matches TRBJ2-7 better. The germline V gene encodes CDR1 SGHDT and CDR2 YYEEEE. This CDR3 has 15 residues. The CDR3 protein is CASSPRDRGLGEQYF. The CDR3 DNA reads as TGTGCCAGCAGCCCACGGGACAGGGGGCTTGGCGAGCAGTACTTC.

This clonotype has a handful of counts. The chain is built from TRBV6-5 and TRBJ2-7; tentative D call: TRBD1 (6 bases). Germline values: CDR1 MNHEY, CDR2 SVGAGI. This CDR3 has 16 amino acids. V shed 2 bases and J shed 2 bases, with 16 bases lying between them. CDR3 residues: CASSYPSLQGTYEQYF. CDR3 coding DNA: TGTGCCAGCAGTTACCCTTCTCTACAGGGAACCTACGAGCAGTACTTC.

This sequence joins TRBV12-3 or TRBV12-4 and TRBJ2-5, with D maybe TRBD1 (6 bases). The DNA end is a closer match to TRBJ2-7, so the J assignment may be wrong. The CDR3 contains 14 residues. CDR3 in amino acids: CASSLQGLAGEQYF. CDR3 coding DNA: TGTGCCAGCAGTTTACAGGGGCTTGCTGGCGAGCAGTACTTC.

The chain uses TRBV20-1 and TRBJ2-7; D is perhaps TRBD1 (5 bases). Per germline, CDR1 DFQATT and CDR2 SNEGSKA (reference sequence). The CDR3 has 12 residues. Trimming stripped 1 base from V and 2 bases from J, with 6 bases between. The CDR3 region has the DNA TGCAGTGCTAGAGCAGGGCCCTACGAGCAGTACTTC. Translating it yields CSARAGPYEQYF.

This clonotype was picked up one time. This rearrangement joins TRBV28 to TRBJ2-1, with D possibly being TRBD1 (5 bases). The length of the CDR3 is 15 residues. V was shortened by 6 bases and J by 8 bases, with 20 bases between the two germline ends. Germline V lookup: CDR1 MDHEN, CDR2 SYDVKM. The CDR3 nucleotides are TGTGCCAGCAGGGACACCCCTCCCGTACACGATGAGCAGTTCTTC. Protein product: CASRDTPPVHDEQFF.

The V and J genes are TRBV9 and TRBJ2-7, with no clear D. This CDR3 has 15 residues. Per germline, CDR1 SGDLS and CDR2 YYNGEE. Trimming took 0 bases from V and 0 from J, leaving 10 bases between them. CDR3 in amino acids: CASSVGRTVSYEQYF. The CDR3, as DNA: TGTGCCAGCAGCGTAGGCCGAACCGTCTCCTACGAGCAGTACTTC.